This T cell receptor beta chain was found in a study of beta chain features in type 1 diabetes. This clone has a handful of counts. Expressed TCRB transcripts were sequenced, since all the RNA that had been isolated was reverse transcribed. The protocol was immunoSEQ multiplex PCR, while the TCRdb copy is restricted to in-frame clones and leaves out a portion. The table includes 390,000 or so clones, roughly 14% detected once. This CDR3 spans 12 amino acids. The germline CDR1 and CDR2 sequences are MNHNY and SVGAGI (reference sequence). V dropped 5 bases and J dropped 3 bases, with 7 bases sitting between them.

The TCR sequence derives from a man aged 30 to 45 in good health. The rearrangement joins TRBV6-6 to TRBJ1-2, with D unclear. Sequenced input: naive CD4+ T cells from blood. The CDR3 reads CASSNDYYGYTF. The CDR3 nucleotides read TGTGCCAGCAGTAACGACTACTATGGCTACACCTTC.